Below, 2 T cell receptor beta chains from the same sample are listed, as sequenced in a study of cytomegalovirus exposure and HLA in healthy donors. 60 Vbeta and 13 Jbeta primers were used in PCR. Produced via immunoSEQ multiplex PCR; TCRdb's table is partial and in-frame only. In the table there are roughly 90,000 clones, under 80% of which are singletons. Sequenced sample: PBMCs. These receptors were taken from a man aged 25 to 40 in good health and CMV-seropositive.

The count of this clone is one. CDR3 sequence (DNA): TGTGCCAGCAGCGGCACAGGGCTAGGGAGTCATGAGCAGTTCTTC. Its protein is CASSGTGLGSHEQFF. This chain connects TRBV7-3 to TRBJ2-1; TRBD1 might be the D (6 bases). The CDR3 spans 15 residues. The V gene's germline CDR1 is SGHTA and CDR2 FQGTGA. Trimming took 5 bases from V and 8 from J, leaving 19 bases between them.

The chain links TRBV10-2 to TRBJ2-6, with D perhaps matching TRBD1 (6 bases). Germline CDR1 reads WSHSY; CDR2 reads SAAADI. V was trimmed by 3 bases and J by 0 bases, leaving 6 bases between them. The CDR3 consists of 15 residues. This CDR3 is CASSEGGSGANVLTF. As DNA, the CDR3 is TGCGCCAGCAGTGAAGGGGGCTCTGGGGCCAACGTCCTGACTTTC.